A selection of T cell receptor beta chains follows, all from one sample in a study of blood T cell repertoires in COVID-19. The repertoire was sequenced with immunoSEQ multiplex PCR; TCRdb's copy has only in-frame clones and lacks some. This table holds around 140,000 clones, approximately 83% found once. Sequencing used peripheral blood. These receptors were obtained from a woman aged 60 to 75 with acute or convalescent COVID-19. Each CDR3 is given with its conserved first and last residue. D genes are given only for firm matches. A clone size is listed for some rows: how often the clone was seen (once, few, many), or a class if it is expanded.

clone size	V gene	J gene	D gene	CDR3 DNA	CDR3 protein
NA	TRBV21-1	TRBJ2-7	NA	TGTGCCAGCTGCGACGGGACAGAGACTCCCTACTCCTACGAGCAGTACTTC	CASCDGTETPYSYEQYF
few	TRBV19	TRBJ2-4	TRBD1	TGTGCCAGTCAATCACAGGGGAGAAGCGGCATTCAGTACTTC	CASQSQGRSGIQYF
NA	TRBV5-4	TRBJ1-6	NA	TGTGCCAGCAGCTCCAGACTTCATAATTCACCCCTCCACTTT	CASSSRLHNSPLHF
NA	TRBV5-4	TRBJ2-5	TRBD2	TGTGCCAGCAGCGTCCCTAGCGGGAAAGAGACCCAGTACTTC	CASSVPSGKETQYF
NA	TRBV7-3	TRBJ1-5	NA	TGTGCCAGCAGCCCAGGGGCAAATCAGCCCCAGCATTTT	CASSPGANQPQHF
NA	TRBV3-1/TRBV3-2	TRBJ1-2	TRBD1	TGTGCCAGCAGCCTACGACAGGGGACACTCAATGGAGGCTACACCTTC	CASSLRQGTLNGGYTF
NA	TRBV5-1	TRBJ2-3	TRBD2	TGCGCCAGCAGCCTGGGACTAGCGGGAGATACGCAGTATTTT	CASSLGLAGDTQYF
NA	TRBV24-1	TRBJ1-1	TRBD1	TGTGCCACCAGTGGGCAGGGACAGGGGAACACTGAAGCTTTCTTT	CATSGQGQGNTEAFF
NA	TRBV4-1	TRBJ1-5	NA	TGCGCCAGCAGCCCCAGGGGAGGGGAAGGTCAGCCCCAGCATTTT	CASSPRGGEGQPQHF
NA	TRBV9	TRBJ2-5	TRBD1	TGTGCCAGCAGCGCTACTCGAACAGGGGTGAGAAAAGAGACCCAGTACTTC	CASSATRTGVRKETQYF
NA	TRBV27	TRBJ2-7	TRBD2	TGTGCCAGCAGTTTGGGGGGGACCTCCTACGAGCAGTACTTC	CASSLGGTSYEQYF
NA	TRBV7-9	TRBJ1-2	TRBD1	TGTGCCAGCAGCCAAGACAGGGGTGACGGCTACACCTTC	CASSQDRGDGYTF
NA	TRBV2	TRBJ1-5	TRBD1	TGTGCCAGCAGCAACCAGGGGGCGCAGCATTTT	CASSNQGAQHF
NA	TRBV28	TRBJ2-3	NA	TGTGCCAGCAGTTCCCCCAGAGGAGTTCCTAGCACAGATACGCAGTATTTT	CASSSPRGVPSTDTQYF
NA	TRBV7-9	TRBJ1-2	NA	TGTGCCAGCAGCTTATTGGGGGCGTCGGGCTACACCTTC	CASSLLGASGYTF
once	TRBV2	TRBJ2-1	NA	TGTGCCAGCAGTGAAAGGTCGCCGGGAGCCCACTCCTACAATGAGCAGTTCTTC	CASSERSPGAHSYNEQFF
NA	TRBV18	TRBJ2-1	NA	TGTGCCAGCTCACCCTCGCAGGGGCGCTCCTACAATGAGCAGTTCTTC	CASSPSQGRSYNEQFF
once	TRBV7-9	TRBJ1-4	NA	TGTGCCAGCAGCTATCACCTCGAGGGCGAAAAACTGTTTTTT	CASSYHLEGEKLFF
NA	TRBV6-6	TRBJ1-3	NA	TGTGCCAGCAGTTACTCGGTTGGGGGCCGGGACACCATATATTTT	CASSYSVGGRDTIYF
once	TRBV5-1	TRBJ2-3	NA	TGCGCCAGCAGCGTGGACGGGATCAGCACAGATACGCAGTATTTT	CASSVDGISTDTQYF
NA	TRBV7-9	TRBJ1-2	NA	TGTGCCAGCAGCCGGGAACAAAGTTATGGCTACACCTTC	CASSREQSYGYTF
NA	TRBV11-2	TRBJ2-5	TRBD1	TGTGCCAGCAGCAACGACAGGGGAGAGACCCAGTACTTC	CASSNDRGETQYF
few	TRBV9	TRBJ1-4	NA	TGTGCCAGCAGCGCGCAGGATGGGTATGAAAAACTGTTTTTT	CASSAQDGYEKLFF
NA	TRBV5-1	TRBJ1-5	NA	TGCGCCAGCAGCTTGGTCGCAGGCAATCAGCCCCAGCATTTT	CASSLVAGNQPQHF
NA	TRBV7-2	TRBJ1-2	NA	TGTGCCAGCAGCTTAGATGGGGGGTTTGGGTATGGCTACACCTTC	CASSLDGGFGYGYTF
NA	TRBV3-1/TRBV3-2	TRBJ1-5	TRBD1	TGTGCCAGCAGCCAGTCCCCGGGACAGGGGATCAATCAGCCCCAGCATTTT	CASSQSPGQGINQPQHF
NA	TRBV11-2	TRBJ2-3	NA	TGTGCCAGCAGCCGAGGGTACACAGATACGCAGTATTTT	CASSRGYTDTQYF
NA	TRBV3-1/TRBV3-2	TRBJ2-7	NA	TGTGCCAGCAGCGCAGGGGTAGCGTGGCAGTACTTC	CASSAGVAWQYF
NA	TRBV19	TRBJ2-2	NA	TGTGCCAGCACTAGAGTTACGAACGCCGGGGAGCTGTTTTTT	CASTRVTNAGELFF
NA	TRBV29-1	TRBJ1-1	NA	TGCAGCGTGGAACATAAGCTAGGGAGCACTGAAGCTTTCTTT	CSVEHKLGSTEAFF
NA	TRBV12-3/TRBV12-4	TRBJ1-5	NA	TGTGCCAGCAGTTTCGGGGTCGATCAGCCCCAGCATTTT	CASSFGVDQPQHF
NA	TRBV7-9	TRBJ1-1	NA	TGTGCCAGCAGCTTAGAACAGGGCGTTGGCACTGAAGCTTTCTTT	CASSLEQGVGTEAFF
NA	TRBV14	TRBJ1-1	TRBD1	TGTGCCAGCAGCCAAGCACCACAGGGGTCGGCTGAAGCTTTCTTT	CASSQAPQGSAEAFF
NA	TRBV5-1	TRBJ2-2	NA	TGCGCCAGCACCGGCGGGACAGTGGAGGGCACCGGGGAGCTGTTTTTT	CASTGGTVEGTGELFF
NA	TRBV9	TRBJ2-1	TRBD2	TGTGCCAGCTGCCTCGCTAGCGGGGGCAATGAGCAGTTCTTC	CASCLASGGNEQFF
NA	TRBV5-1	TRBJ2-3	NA	TGCGCCAGCAGCTTGGGGTACTACCGAGGCACAGATACGCAGTATTTT	CASSLGYYRGTDTQYF
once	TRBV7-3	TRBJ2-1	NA	TGTGCCAGCAGCCCCGACACTTCGAATGAGCAGTTCTTC	CASSPDTSNEQFF
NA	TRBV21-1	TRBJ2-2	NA	TGTGCCAGCAGCAATCCGGCTACTAGCGGGAGGCCCAGGACCGGGGAGCTGTTTTTT	CASSNPATSGRPRTGELFF
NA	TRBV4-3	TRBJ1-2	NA	TGCGCCAGCAGCCAAGATTGGGCAGGGAGGGACTATGGCTACACCTTC	CASSQDWAGRDYGYTF
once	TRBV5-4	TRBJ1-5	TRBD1	TGTGCCAGCAGCTTGGGACCGGACAGGGGAACATCTGTGGAGCATTTT	CASSLGPDRGTSVEHF
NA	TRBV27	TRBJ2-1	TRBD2	TGTGCCAGCAGCACTAGCGGGTCGAGCTCCTACAATGAGCAGTTCTTC	CASSTSGSSSYNEQFF
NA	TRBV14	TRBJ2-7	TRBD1	TGTGCCAGCAGCCAAGCCCAACAGGGGGCGAAAGGAAAGCAGTACTTC	CASSQAQQGAKGKQYF